This T cell receptor (beta chain) came from a study of cytomegalovirus exposure and HLA in healthy donors. It was with 60 Vbeta and 13 Jbeta primers that the PCR ran. This table comes from immunoSEQ multiplex PCR, and its TCRdb copy is limited to in-frame clones, with some not included. The sample lists about 210,000 clones; approximately 79% were seen once. The CDR3 is 16 residues long. Germline lookup yields CDR1 SGHDT and CDR2 YYEEEE. V lost 0 bases, J lost 3 bases, and 13 bases lay in between. This TCR derives from a male donor in good health and CMV-seronegative. V is TRBV5-6 and J is TRBJ1-5; a weak D match, TRBD1 (6 bases). Material: PBMCs. CDR3 sequence reads: CASSLGAGANNQPQHF. The CDR3 DNA follows: TGTGCCAGCAGCTTGGGGGCAGGGGCGAACAATCAGCCCCAGCATTTT.